The 21 T cell receptor beta chains given below trace back to one sample, sequenced in a study of a mutant IDH1 vaccine in newly diagnosed glioma. Libraries were prepared by immunoSEQ multiplex PCR; TCRdb keeps only in-frame clonotypes and omits some of them. The table shows about 88,000 clones, with almost 85% occurring only once. The sample's time point: baseline, week 1 (first vaccination visit). The treatment is: pre-vaccination baseline after standard-of-care therapy. Sequenced material: PBMCs, taken from a glioma patient treated with radiotherapy, temozolomide or both. These receptors came from a man between 40 and 49 years old with glioma. Some clones in this sample may be carry-over from other donors' samples.

The chain employs TRBV25-1 and TRBJ2-7; 7 nucleotides line up with TRBD1. With 6 bases clipped from V and 2 bases from J, the junction kept 4 bases outside the gene matches. CDR1 MGHDK and CDR2 SYGVNS come from the germline V gene. The CDR3 has 13 residues. The CDR3 protein is CASRRDSPYEQYF. CDR3 DNA: TGTGCCAGCAGAAGGGACAGCCCCTACGAGCAGTACTTC.

This sequence joins TRBV4-1 and TRBJ2-2, with D perhaps matching TRBD1 or TRBD2 (6 bases each). The CDR3 totals 16 residues. V was shortened by 0 bases and J by 5 bases, with 13 bases between the two germline ends. In germline, CDR1 is MGHRA, CDR2 YSYEKL. The CDR3 loop is CASSQDFQGRTGELFF. The CDR3 coding sequence is TGCGCCAGCAGCCAAGATTTCCAGGGGAGGACCGGGGAGCTGTTTTTT.

The rearrangement uses TRBV7-9 and TRBJ1-2, with TRBD1 matching 10 bases. With V trimmed by 4 bases and J by 5 bases, 7 bases remained unmatched. CDR3 size: 15 residues. Per the germline V gene, CDR1 is SEHNR and CDR2 is FQNEAQ (reference sequence). CDR3 in amino acids: CASSSSDRGRYGYTF. CDR3 sequence (DNA): TGTGCCAGCAGCTCATCCGACAGGGGGCGGTATGGCTACACCTTC.

This clone was detected only a few times. The rearrangement joins TRBV28 to TRBJ1-1; TRBD1 might be the D (5 bases). The CDR3 has 15 amino acids. Looked up from germline, CDR1 is MDHEN and CDR2 is SYDVKM. The V end lost 6 bases, the J end lost 1 base, and 15 bases lay between the germline ends. CDR3 DNA: TGTGCCAGCAGGGGGGGGACCGGTCGGAACACTGAAGCTTTCTTT. It yields the protein CASRGGTGRNTEAFF. Full variable domain (missing parts from reference TRBV28 and TRBJ1-1): DVKVTQSSRYLVKRTGEKVFLECVQDMDHENMFWYRQDPGLGLRLIYFSYDVKMKEKGDIPEGYSVSREKKERFSLILESASTNQTSMYLCASRGGTGRNTEAFFGQGTRLTVV.

V and J are TRBV4-1 and TRBJ2-7; D perhaps matches TRBD2 (6 bases). The CDR3 loop spans 16 amino acids. V lost 1 base and J lost 2, with 15 bases in between. The germline CDR1 and CDR2 sequences are MGHRA and YSYEKL. CDR3 coding DNA: TGCGCCAGCAGCCAAGCCTCCGGGACTCATGCCTACGAGCAGTACTTC. It yields the protein CASSQASGTHAYEQYF.

This chain joins TRBV4-2 and TRBJ1-6; maybe TRBD1 (5 bases). The CDR3 extends over 18 amino acids. Trimming left V 0 bases short and J 0 bases short, with 12 bases between. Germline assignment: CDR1 LGHNA and CDR2 YNFKEQ. The CDR3 here is CASSQETAPSSYNSPLHF. CDR3 DNA: TGTGCCAGCAGCCAAGAGACAGCTCCTAGCTCCTATAATTCACCCCTCCACTTT.

The chain combines TRBV6-5 with TRBJ1-4; weak D call: TRBD1 (5 bases). CDR3 length: 14 residues. Germline CDR1 is MNHEY and CDR2 is SVGAGI. Trimming took off 6 bases at V and 8 bases at J, with 16 bases between the two ends. CDR3 sequence: CASSLGGAQEKLFF. As DNA, the CDR3 is TGTGCCAGCAGCCTTGGGGGAGCGCAGGAAAAACTGTTTTTT.

The rearrangement joins TRBV9 to TRBJ1-3; the D gene is possibly TRBD1 (6 bases). CDR1 is SGDLS and CDR2 is YYNGEE in the germline V gene. The CDR3 loop spans 18 amino acids. V lost 2 bases, J lost 0 bases, and 18 bases lay in between. The CDR3 sequence: CASSVTGGHPNSGNTIYF. DNA for the CDR3: TGTGCCAGCAGCGTCACGGGGGGACACCCAAACTCTGGAAACACCATATATTTT.

This chain links TRBV6-6 with TRBJ1-1; TRBD1 might be the D (5 bases). The CDR3 is 13 residues long. In germline, CDR1 is MNHNY, CDR2 SVGAGI (reference sequence). V was clipped by 8 bases and J by 3 bases, with 13 bases between them. This chain's CDR3 is CASQWGVDTEAFF. The CDR3 bases are TGTGCCAGCCAATGGGGGGTAGACACTGAAGCTTTCTTT.

The chain combines TRBV7-9 with TRBJ1-1; D uncertain. This CDR3 has 12 residues. V was shortened by 4 bases and J by 4 bases, with 7 bases between the two germline ends. Germline V gene sequence: CDR1 SEHNR, CDR2 FQNEAQ (reference sequence). CDR3 amino acids: CASSSLGTEAFF. In DNA form, the CDR3 reads TGTGCCAGCAGCTCCCTGGGCACTGAAGCTTTCTTT.

J is TRBJ2-7 and V is TRBV7-6; D remains unclear. Germline values: CDR1 SGHVS, CDR2 FNYEAQ. V was clipped by 1 base and J by 5 bases, with 6 bases between them. The CDR3 loop spans 12 amino acids. The CDR3 region is CASSLVGNEQYF. The CDR3 nucleotides read TGTGCCAGCAGCTTAGTGGGTAACGAGCAGTACTTC.

The rearrangement links TRBV2 to TRBJ1-5; 10 bases are a match to TRBD1. Germline CDR1 and CDR2: SNHLY and FYNNEI. The CDR3 is 15 amino acids. V was clipped by 7 bases and J by 7 bases; unmatched bases: 10. The CDR3 DNA reads TGTGCCAGCAATCTAGGGGGGACAGGGGACCAGCCCCAGCATTTT. It specifies CASNLGGTGDQPQHF.

This chain links TRBV9 with TRBJ2-5, with a tentative D call TRBD2 (6 bases). V was shortened by 3 bases and J by 5 bases, with 20 bases between the two germline ends. The V gene's germline CDR1 is SGDLS and CDR2 YYNGEE. This CDR3 contains 16 residues. Written as DNA, the CDR3 is TGTGCCAGCAGCGGCCCTCAGGGAGGACACCGCGAGACCCAGTACTTC. It is translated as CASSGPQGGHRETQYF.

V gene TRBV15 combines with J gene TRBJ1-1, with D unclear. Trimming took off 0 bases at V and 4 bases at J, with 12 bases between the two ends. The CDR3 has 15 amino acids. Per the germline V gene, CDR1 is LNHNV and CDR2 is YYDKDF (reference sequence). This CDR3 is CATSREAGTITEAFF. In DNA form, the CDR3 reads TGTGCCACCAGCAGAGAAGCAGGAACGATCACTGAAGCTTTCTTT. Complete variable domain (other parts from reference TRBV15 and TRBJ1-1): DAMVIQNPRYQVTQFGKPVTLSCSQTLNHNVMYWYQQKSSQAPKLLFHYYDKDFNNEADTPDNFQSRRPNTSFCFLDIRSPGLGDTAMYLCATSREAGTITEAFFGQGTRLTVV.

This clone was detected only a few times. In DNA, the CDR3 is TGTGCCAGCAACCGGGATGAGGGTGAAAAACTGTTTTTT. Translated: CASNRDEGEKLFF. This sequence joins TRBV2 and TRBJ1-4; D remains ambiguous. Germline V CDR1 and CDR2: SNHLY, FYNNEI. V was shortened by 7 bases and J by 7 bases, with 13 bases between the two germline ends. This CDR3 comprises 13 residues.

This chain connects TRBV7-2 to TRBJ1-6; perhaps TRBD1 as D (5 bases). The CDR3 has 16 amino acids. V was cut by 7 bases and J by 9 bases, with 22 bases left in between. Germline V CDR1 and CDR2: SGHTA, FQGNSA. CDR3 sequence reads: CASTLGALLGSSPLHF. In DNA, the CDR3 is TGTGCCAGCACCCTTGGGGCACTCTTAGGCAGTTCACCCCTCCACTTT. Based on the CDR3 plus reference TRBV7-2 and TRBJ1-6, the full variable domain is GAGVSQSPSNKVTEKGKDVELRCDPISGHTALYWYRQSLGQGLEFLIYFQGNSAPDKSGLPSDRFSAERTGGSVSTLTIQRTQQEDSAVYLCASTLGALLGSSPLHFGNGTRLTVT.

The V call is TRBV19, the J call TRBJ1-3; 7 bases match TRBD1. CDR3 length equals 15 residues. CDR1 is LNHDA and CDR2 is SQIVND in the germline V gene (reference sequence). The trim removed 6 bases at V and 0 bases at J, leaving 5 bases unmatched. For the CDR3, the DNA is TGTGCCAGTAGGGAGGACAGGAGCTCTGGAAACACCATATATTTT. It is translated as CASREDRSSGNTIYF.

This rearrangement joins TRBV19 to TRBJ1-1; weak D call: TRBD1 (5 bases). The germline V and J ends were trimmed by 10 bases and 4 bases, with 19 bases remaining between them. The germline V gene has CDR1 LNHDA and CDR2 SQIVND (reference sequence). This CDR3 has 14 residues. CDR3 in amino acids: CATEKGSWGTEAFF. The CDR3 DNA is TGTGCCACCGAGAAGGGGTCTTGGGGCACTGAAGCTTTCTTT.

V usage is TRBV10-3 and J usage is TRBJ1-1, with a possible D match to TRBD1 (6 bases). Germline CDR1 ENHRY, CDR2 SYGVKD. The CDR3 length is 14 residues. Trimming left V 5 bases short and J 8 bases short, with 18 bases between. The CDR3, as DNA: TGTGCCATCAGTTCGACACAGGGTTTCGCCGAAGCTTTCTTT. This gives the protein CAISSTQGFAEAFF.

The rearrangement joins TRBV4-1 to TRBJ2-7; no clear D. Trimming took off 3 bases at V and 5 bases at J, with 11 bases between the two ends. CDR3 length: 13 residues. The germline gives CDR1 MGHRA, CDR2 YSYEKL. As DNA, the CDR3 is TGCGCCAGCAGCCACCAAACGGGCCACGAGCAGTACTTC. It yields the protein CASSHQTGHEQYF.

This chain joins TRBV7-2 and TRBJ2-7; the match to TRBD2 covers 9 bases. This CDR3 has 14 residues. V shed 3 bases, J shed 2 bases, and the junction held 2 bases outside the gene matches. Germline V lookup: CDR1 SGHTA, CDR2 FQGNSA. The DNA of the CDR3 is TGTGCCAGCAGCTTCGGACTAGCGACCTACGAGCAGTACTTC. It translates to CASSFGLATYEQYF.